This T cell receptor (beta chain) was sequenced during a study of response to subunit inactivated influenza vaccine. V was shortened by 0 bases and J by 1 base, with 7 bases between the two germline ends. There are 15 residues in the CDR3. Germline V gene lookup returns CDR1 SGHRS and CDR2 YFSETQ. Findings of the study overall: T cells newly recruited by each seasonal influenza vaccination are few, the authors suggested.

Comment on this clonotype: Its antigen is unknown.

TCRdb redid the calling of the RT-PCR reads with MiXCR, one entry per CDR3 protein. The sample includes about 780,000 distinct CDR3 sequences, about a fifth of them seen just once. The sample in question was PBMCs from blood, obtained less than 6 days after vaccination. This chain joins TRBV5-1 and TRBJ2-2; D gene ambiguous. This TCR came from a man in his fifties or sixties who received an inactivated influenza vaccine. The CDR3 bases are TGCGCCAGCAGCTTGGTACCAGAGAACACCGGGGAGCTGTTTTTT. Protein: CASSLVPENTGELFF.